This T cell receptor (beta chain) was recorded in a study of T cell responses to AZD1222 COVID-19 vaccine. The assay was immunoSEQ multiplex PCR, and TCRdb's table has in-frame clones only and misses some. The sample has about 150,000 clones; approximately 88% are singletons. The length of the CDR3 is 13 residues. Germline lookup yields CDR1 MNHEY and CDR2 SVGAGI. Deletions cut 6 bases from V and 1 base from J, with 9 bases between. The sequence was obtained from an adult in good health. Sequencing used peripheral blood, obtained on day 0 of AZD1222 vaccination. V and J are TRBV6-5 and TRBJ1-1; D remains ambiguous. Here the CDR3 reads CASSLLRNTEAFF. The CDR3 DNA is TGTGCCAGCAGCCTACTAAGGAACACTGAAGCTTTCTTT.